This TCR beta chain was profiled in a study of blood T cell repertoires in COVID-19. In the study overall: Acute-phase and convalescent COVID-19 samples originated in the United States, Italy and Spain. Sources were T cells, B-cell-depleted T cells, or PBMCs; the material itself was cDNA or gDNA.

CDR1 SEHNR and CDR2 FQNEAQ come from the germline V gene (reference sequence). The junction had 9 bases not matched to a gene; V was cut back by 10 bases and J by 3 bases. The CDR3 sequence is 14 residues long. Authors' data handling: Reference gene primer amplification gave estimated nucleated cell counts. Some clones are missing from TCRdb's copy, which holds only in-frame ones; the method was immunoSEQ multiplex PCR. The V and J calls and clone size come from that table; D and trimming were worked out from the DNA. The sample lists 150,000 or so clones; about four fifths were seen once. Specimen: peripheral blood. The sequence derives from a human donor in a cohort sampled during active COVID-19. This chain links TRBV7-9 with TRBJ1-3, with 7 bases identical to TRBD1. CDR3 in DNA: TGTGCCACCCGGGAGGGGGCGGGTGGAAACACCATATATTTT. It translates to CATREGAGGNTIYF. Full variable domain (remainder filled in from reference TRBV7-9 and TRBJ1-3): DTGVSQNPRHKITKRGQNVTFRCDPISEHNRLYWYRQTLGQGPEFLTYFQNEAQLEKSRLLSDRFSAERPKGSFSTLEIQRTEQGDSAMYLCATREGAGGNTIYFGEGSWLTVV.